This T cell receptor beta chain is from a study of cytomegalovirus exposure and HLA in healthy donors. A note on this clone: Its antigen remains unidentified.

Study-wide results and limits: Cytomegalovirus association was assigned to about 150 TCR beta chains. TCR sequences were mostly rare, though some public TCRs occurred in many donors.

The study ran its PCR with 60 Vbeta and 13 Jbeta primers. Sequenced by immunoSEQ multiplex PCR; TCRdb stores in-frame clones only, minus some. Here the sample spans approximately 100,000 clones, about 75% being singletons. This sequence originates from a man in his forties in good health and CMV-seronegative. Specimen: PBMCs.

The CDR3 nucleotides are TGCGCCAGCAGCCAAGATGGGGCGGGGGCCGTTTACGAGCAGTACTTC. This codes for CASSQDGAGAVYEQYF. The V and J genes are TRBV4-1 and TRBJ2-5, with D possibly being TRBD2 (7 bases). Near its end, the DNA agrees better with TRBJ2-7, so the J call may be wrong. The CDR3 is 16 residues long. CDR1 MGHRA and CDR2 YSYEKL come from the germline V gene.